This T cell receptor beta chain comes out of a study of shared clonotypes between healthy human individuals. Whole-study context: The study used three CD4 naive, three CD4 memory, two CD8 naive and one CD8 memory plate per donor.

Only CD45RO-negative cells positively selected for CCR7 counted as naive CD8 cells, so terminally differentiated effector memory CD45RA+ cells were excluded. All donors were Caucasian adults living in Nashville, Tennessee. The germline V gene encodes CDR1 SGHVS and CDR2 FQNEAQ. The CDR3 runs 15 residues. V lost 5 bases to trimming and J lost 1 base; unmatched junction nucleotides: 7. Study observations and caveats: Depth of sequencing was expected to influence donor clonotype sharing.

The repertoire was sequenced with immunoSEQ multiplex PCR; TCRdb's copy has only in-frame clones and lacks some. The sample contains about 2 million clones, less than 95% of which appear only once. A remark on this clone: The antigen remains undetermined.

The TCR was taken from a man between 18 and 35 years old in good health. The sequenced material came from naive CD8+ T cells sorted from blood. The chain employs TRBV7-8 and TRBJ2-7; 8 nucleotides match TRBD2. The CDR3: CASSPWGGGSYEQYF. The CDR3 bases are TGTGCCAGCAGCCCCTGGGGCGGGGGGTCCTACGAGCAGTACTTC.